The entry below gives a single TCR beta chain sequence along with its context. The J segment lost 4 bases and the V segment lost 5 bases, leaving 8 bases of the junction unmatched. Germline lookup yields CDR1 SGHVS and CDR2 FNYEAQ. CDR3 length: 17 amino acids. The sample belongs to a study of blood T cell repertoires in COVID-19. About the research overall: Samples representing acute and convalescent COVID-19 were sourced from the United States, Italy and Spain. From T cells, B-cell-depleted T cells, or PBMCs came the material, which was cDNA or gDNA.

Per the study methods: Amplification of reference gene primers was used by the study to estimate nucleated cell counts. Sequencing was performed with immunoSEQ multiplex PCR; in TCRdb, only in-frame clones are kept and a portion is missing. D and trimming were read from the DNA, whereas the V and J calls and clone size are those reported in that table. Of about 180,000 clones in the sample, roughly 85% were seen once. This clonotype originated in an older woman with acute or convalescent COVID-19. The sample comprised peripheral blood. The V gene is TRBV7-6, the J gene TRBJ2-1, with TRBD2 matching 13 bases. The CDR3 region has the DNA TGTGCCAGCAGCCCACGGACTAGCGGGAGTTTATACAATGAGCAGTTCTTC. Translating gives CASSPRTSGSLYNEQFF. Looking up the rest from reference TRBV7-6 and TRBJ2-1 gives the full variable domain: GAGVSQSPRYKVTKRGQDVALRCDPISGHVSLYWYRQALGQGPEFLTYFNYEAQQDKSGLPNDRFSAERPEGSISTLTIQRTEQRDSAMYRCASSPRTSGSLYNEQFFGPGTRLTVL.